This T cell receptor beta chain was sequenced for a study of T cell clones after liver transplantation. For the study at large: Tolerant meant at least one year fully off immunosuppression without liver enzymes above twice normal. Study-level results: Post-transplant time points were not standardized, so conclusions are preliminary.

Only in-frame clones appear in the TCRdb table, and some are missing; sequencing was by immunoSEQ multiplex PCR. This repertoire shows about 120,000 clones, 90% found once; its top ten account for around 0.86%. A word on this clone: The target antigen is unknown.

Trimming cost V 1 base and J 3 bases, with 10 bases left between them. This CDR3 has 15 residues. The V gene's germline CDR1 is LGHNA and CDR2 YNFKEQ. This rearrangement joins TRBV4-2 to TRBJ1-3, with D unresolved. The receptor was isolated from a human patient who received a liver transplant. A share of the T cells may be of graft donor origin. The material sequenced was CD4+ T cells from blood, taken 12 months after liver transplant. In DNA form, the CDR3 reads TGTGCCAGCAGCCAAGCAACCTCATTTGGAAACACCATATATTTT. Amino acids: CASSQATSFGNTIYF.